These 29 T cell receptor beta chains were all obtained from the same sample, sequenced in a study of T cell repertoires in cytomegalovirus infection. Their recognized antigens are unknown. MiXCR was run by TCRdb on the reads, yielding one entry per CDR3 protein. The data show some 500,000 distinct CDR3 sequences, more than 30% seen once. This sample comprised cultured PBMCs, obtained from culture after CMV antigen stimulation. The source of these receptors is a human donor in good health (CMV status not recorded). Some clones in this sample may be carry-over from other donors' samples.

This clonotype came up a few times. This sequence joins TRBV7-9 and TRBJ2-1, with 8 bases aligning to TRBD1. V trimming: 6 bases; J trimming: 9 bases; junction bases outside the gene matches: 4. This CDR3 spans 12 amino acids. The germline V gene has CDR1 SEHNR and CDR2 FQNEAQ (reference sequence). In DNA form, the CDR3 reads TGTGCCAGCAGGTCAGGGGGCGGTGAGCAGTTCTTC. Protein product: CASRSGGGEQFF.

This clonotype has just one count. This chain connects TRBV14 to TRBJ2-5; 11 nucleotides agree with TRBD2. CDR3 length: 15 amino acids. The V gene's germline CDR1 is SGHDN and CDR2 FVKESK. J was trimmed by 7 bases and V by 3 bases; bases with no gene match: 7. The CDR3 spells CASSQLFTSGGTQYF. The CDR3 DNA sequence: TGTGCCAGCAGCCAGCTATTTACTAGCGGGGGGACCCAGTACTTC.

The rearrangement links TRBV2 to TRBJ1-5, with D hard to call. The CDR3 contains 14 residues. The V end lost 6 bases, the J end lost 9 bases, and 18 bases lay between the germline ends. The germline CDR1 and CDR2 sequences are SNHLY and FYNNEI. CDR3 sequence reads: CASRLLPPPGPQHF. In DNA, the CDR3 is TGTGCCAGCAGGTTGCTGCCCCCTCCGGGGCCCCAGCATTTT. Drawing the rest from reference TRBV2 and TRBJ1-5, the complete variable domain is EPEVTQTPSHQVTQMGQEVILRCVPISNHLYFYWYRQILGQKVEFLVSFYNNEISEKSEIFDDQFSVERPDGSNFTLKIRSTKLEDSAMYFCASRLLPPPGPQHFGDGTRLSIL.

This rearrangement joins TRBV4-3 to TRBJ2-3; D remains unclear. The CDR3 sequence is 14 residues long. Germline CDR1 LGHNA, CDR2 YSLEER. Trimming removed 0 bases from V and 0 bases from J, with 4 bases in between. DNA for the CDR3: TGCGCCAGCAGCCAAGATCACAGCACAGATACGCAGTATTTT. Translated: CASSQDHSTDTQYF.

This clonotype was counted only a few times. J is TRBJ2-7 and V is TRBV7-8, with unresolved D. The CDR3 totals 13 residues. CDR1 SGHVS and CDR2 FQNEAQ come from the germline V gene. The germline V and J ends were trimmed by 8 bases and 2 bases, with 13 bases remaining between them. This chain's CDR3 is CASDTLPTYEQYF. Written as DNA, the CDR3 is TGTGCCAGCGACACCCTGCCGACCTACGAGCAGTACTTC.

This clonotype was recorded once. This chain uses TRBV7-4 with TRBJ1-2; D is possibly TRBD1 (5 bases). The V gene lost 3 bases and the J gene lost 4 bases, with 15 bases spanning the gap. Germline V CDR1 and CDR2: SGHVT, SQSDAQ. This CDR3 region has 15 residues. DNA for the CDR3: TGTGCCAGCAGCTTGGATCTGGGGCGCGTCTATGGCTACACCTTC. Translated: CASSLDLGRVYGYTF.

Here the CDR3 DNA reads TGTGCCAGCAGCCAAGTGGGGTTGGGCTCTGGGGCCAACGTCCTGACTTTC. Protein: CASSQVGLGSGANVLTF. The chain recombines TRBV14 with TRBJ2-6; D uncertain. Germline V gives CDR1 SGHDN, CDR2 FVKESK. This CDR3 spans 17 amino acids. V dropped 1 base and J dropped 0 bases, with 10 bases sitting between them.

The rearrangement joins TRBV4-1 to TRBJ2-2; D might be TRBD1 (6 bases). Trimming removed 4 bases from V and 5 bases from J, with 23 bases in between. CDR1 and CDR2 (germline): MGHRA, YSYEKL. There are 18 residues in the CDR3. The CDR3 coding sequence is TGCGCCAGCAGCCGGCTAACGGCCGGCAGGGGCCGGACCGGGGAGCTGTTTTTT. Its protein product is CASSRLTAGRGRTGELFF.

This clonotype was seen a handful of times. This rearrangement joins TRBV11-2 to TRBJ2-1; perhaps TRBD1 as D (6 bases). Per germline, CDR1 SGHAT and CDR2 FQNNGV. Trimming took off 5 bases at V and 6 bases at J, with 14 bases between the two ends. There are 14 residues in the CDR3. CDR3 sequence (DNA): TGTGCCAGCAGCCCAAGGACAGCCGGCAATGAGCAGTTCTTC. This translates into CASSPRTAGNEQFF.

The genes are TRBV9 and TRBJ2-1; 11 bases map to TRBD2. Losses at the gene ends were 4 bases for V and 5 bases for J; bases not matched to a gene: 8. This CDR3 comprises 16 residues. Germline values: CDR1 SGDLS, CDR2 YYNGEE. The CDR3 coding sequence is TGTGCCAGCAGCCTAGCGGGAGGTCCAGGCCACAATGAGCAGTTCTTC. It codes for CASSLAGGPGHNEQFF. Drawing the rest from reference TRBV9 and TRBJ2-1, the complete variable domain is DSGVTQTPKHLITATGQRVTLRCSPRSGDLSVYWYQQSLDQGLQFLIQYYNGEERAKGNILERFSAQQFPDLHSELNLSSLELGDSALYFCASSLAGGPGHNEQFFGPGTRLTVL.

This clonotype was observed a single time. V gene TRBV5-4 combines with J gene TRBJ2-5, with D tentatively TRBD1 (5 bases). V was pared by 5 bases and J by 4 bases, with 12 bases between. From germline, CDR1 is SGHNT and CDR2 YYREEE (reference sequence). This CDR3 has 13 residues. CDR3 amino acids: CASRFGAGETQYF. The CDR3 DNA is TGTGCCAGCAGATTTGGGGCTGGAGAGACCCAGTACTTC. Using reference TRBV5-4 and TRBJ2-5 for the parts outside the CDR3, the full variable domain is ETGVTQSPTHLIKTRGQQVTLRCSSQSGHNTVSWYQQALGQGPQFIFQYYREEENGRGNFPPRFSGLQFPNYSSELNVNALELDDSALYLCASRFGAGETQYFGPGTRLLVL.

This clonotype showed up just a few times. CDR3 loop: CSVSTDYGYTF. DNA for the CDR3: TGCAGCGTTTCGACAGATTATGGCTACACCTTC. The chain carries TRBV29-1 and TRBJ1-2; a possible D gene is TRBD1 (5 bases). The CDR3 is 11 amino acids. Germline V gene data show CDR1 as SQVTM and CDR2 as ANQGSEA. Trimming took 5 bases from V and 5 from J, leaving 9 bases between them.

The V and J genes are TRBV7-9 and TRBJ1-3; D remains ambiguous. The CDR3 contains 14 residues. The V and J ends lost 5 bases and 7 bases respectively, with 15 bases between them. Germline CDR1 is SEHNR and CDR2 is FQNEAQ (reference sequence). The CDR3 region is CASSPQEKDNTIYF. Written as DNA, the CDR3 is TGTGCCAGCAGCCCCCAGGAGAAGGACAACACCATATATTTT.

The rearrangement uses TRBV6-2 or TRBV6-3 and TRBJ1-1; a possible D gene is TRBD1 (5 bases). V lost 4 bases to trimming and J lost 5 bases, with 11 bases between them. The CDR3 covers 13 residues. Germline values: CDR1 MNHEY, CDR2 SVGEGT. The CDR3: CASSWGGVTEAFF. The CDR3 DNA reads TGTGCCAGCAGTTGGGGGGGGGTAACTGAAGCTTTCTTT.

The rearrangement joins TRBV7-3 to TRBJ2-2; a possible D gene is TRBD1 (5 bases). Trimming stripped 5 bases from V and 6 bases from J, with 10 bases between. The germline V gene encodes CDR1 SGHTA and CDR2 FQGTGA. The CDR3 covers 13 residues. Written as DNA, the CDR3 is TGTGCCAGCAGCCCCAGGGTGGCCGGGGAGCTGTTTTTT. Translated, it gives CASSPRVAGELFF.

The chain carries TRBV5-3 and TRBJ2-5; D possibly corresponds to TRBD2 (5 bases). TRBV5-3 is an ORF, and what it does is uncertain. V was trimmed by 8 bases and J by 7 bases, leaving 18 bases between them. There are 13 residues in the CDR3. The CDR3 region has the DNA TGTGCCAGCAGCGGAGGCACGGCGGGGACCCAGTACTTC. The encoded protein is CASSGGTAGTQYF.

The chain couples TRBV12-3 or TRBV12-4 to TRBJ1-3; 8 bases match TRBD1. The CDR3 covers 15 residues. The V and J ends lost 5 bases and 0 bases, in that order; junction bases with no gene match: 3. DNA of the CDR3: TGTGCCAGCAGTGGGACAGGTTCCTCTGGAAACACCATATATTTT. It translates to CASSGTGSSGNTIYF.

This clonotype showed up just a few times. The chain recombines TRBV7-2 with TRBJ2-3, with TRBD2 matching 12 bases. Germline trimming cut 5 bases from V and 6 bases from J; bases unmatched to any gene: 6. Germline CDR1 SGHTA, CDR2 FQGNSA. This CDR3 comprises 15 residues. CDR3 in DNA: TGTGCCAGCAGCCGACGACTAGCGGGAGCGGATACGCAGTATTTT. This encodes CASSRRLAGADTQYF.

V is TRBV6-5 and J is TRBJ1-2; 7 bases are a match to TRBD1. V lost 5 bases and J lost 7; bases outside the gene matches: 7. CDR1 and CDR2 from the germline V gene are MNHEY and SVGAGI. The CDR3 sequence is 13 residues long. CDR3 in amino acids: CASSPTGSSGYTF. The DNA for the CDR3 is TGTGCCAGCAGTCCGACAGGGAGTAGTGGCTACACCTTC.

This chain links TRBV7-2 with TRBJ2-1; D unresolved. Trimming left V 5 bases short and J 9 bases short, with 17 bases between. This CDR3 has 14 residues. Germline assignment: CDR1 SGHTA and CDR2 FQGNSA. The CDR3 bases are TGTGCCAGCAGCCGCTCCGCGTTAGCCGGTGAGCAGTTCTTC. Translated: CASSRSALAGEQFF.

In this sample, this clonotype turned up many times. This chain joins TRBV7-2 and TRBJ2-5; possible D gene TRBD2, 7 bases. Germline V gene lookup returns CDR1 SGHTA and CDR2 FQGNSA. Trimming shortened V by 3 bases and J by 1 base, and 18 bases separated the two germline ends. This CDR3 comprises 17 residues. The CDR3 region has the DNA TGTGCCAGCAGCTTGATGGGTGCGGGGGCGGGCCAAGAGACCCAGTACTTC. It codes for CASSLMGAGAGQETQYF.

This clonotype came up a few times. The rearrangement uses TRBV20-1 and TRBJ2-1; TRBD2 aligns across 10 bases. CDR1 DFQATT and CDR2 SNEGSKA come from the germline V gene (reference sequence). After removal of 2 bases from V and 8 bases from J, the junction contained 12 bases not matched to a gene. The CDR3 is made up of 16 amino acids. The CDR3 sequence is CSARPRPSGSVYEQFF. CDR3 nucleotide sequence: TGCAGTGCTAGACCCAGGCCTAGCGGGAGTGTTTATGAGCAGTTCTTC.

This clonotype was counted at least ten times. The gene calls are TRBV7-8 and TRBJ2-1, with TRBD2 matching over 10 bases. This CDR3 has 18 amino acids. The trim removed 2 bases at V and 8 bases at J, leaving 15 bases unmatched. The germline V gene encodes CDR1 SGHVS and CDR2 FQNEAQ. The CDR3 DNA sequence: TGTGCCAGCAGCTTACCCACGGTCGGGGGACTAGCGATAGATGAGCAGTTCTTC. This sequence encodes CASSLPTVGGLAIDEQFF.

This clonotype was counted between two and nine times. J is TRBJ2-3 and V is TRBV7-9; tentatively, D is TRBD2 (6 bases). CDR1 is SEHNR, CDR2 FQNEAQ, per germline (reference sequence). Trimming removed 4 bases at V and 5 bases at J, with 13 bases between. The CDR3 runs 14 residues. CDR3 region: CASSWWEDGDTQYF. The CDR3 DNA follows: TGTGCCAGCAGCTGGTGGGAGGATGGAGATACGCAGTATTTT.

The rearrangement links TRBV28 to TRBJ2-7, with D perhaps matching TRBD2 (6 bases). The germline V gene encodes CDR1 MDHEN and CDR2 SYDVKM. The length of the CDR3 is 16 residues. Trimming took off 6 bases at V and 2 bases at J, with 20 bases between the two ends. The CDR3 spells CASRPGGLPNPYEQYF. CDR3 bases: TGTGCCAGCAGGCCTGGGGGACTTCCGAACCCCTACGAGCAGTACTTC.

The rearrangement joins TRBV28 to TRBJ1-2, with D maybe TRBD1 (6 bases). V was shortened by 5 bases and J by 1 base, with 26 bases between the two germline ends. Germline values: CDR1 MDHEN, CDR2 SYDVKM. The CDR3 is 19 residues long. The CDR3 bases are TGTGCCAGCAGTCCAATATTGGCGGGGGGCGAAGGGTTTAACTATGGCTACACCTTC. Amino acid sequence: CASSPILAGGEGFNYGYTF.

This clonotype has ten or more counts. The V call is TRBV18, the J call TRBJ1-5, with D possibly matching TRBD1 (5 bases). The V and J ends lost 3 bases and 11 bases respectively, with 14 bases between them. The CDR3 length is 13 residues. Germline assignment: CDR1 KGHSH and CDR2 LQKENI. CDR3 in DNA: TGTGCCAGCTCACCTGGCAGGGTGGAATCCCAGCATTTT. Its translation: CASSPGRVESQHF.

The gene calls are TRBV6-2 or TRBV6-3 and TRBJ2-5; 12 bases match TRBD2. Germline assignment: CDR1 MNHEY and CDR2 SVGEGT. V was clipped by 4 bases and J by 5 bases; unmatched bases: 8. The CDR3 has 16 residues. CDR3: CASSWRTSGISETQYF. DNA of the CDR3: TGTGCCAGCAGTTGGCGGACTAGCGGGATTTCGGAGACCCAGTACTTC.

V and J are TRBV5-4 and TRBJ1-4, with unresolved D. The V gene's germline CDR1 is SGHNT and CDR2 YYREEE (reference sequence). Trimming removed 0 bases from V and 5 bases from J, with 8 bases in between. The CDR3 spans 14 residues. This chain's CDR3 is CASSLGQRNEKLFF. The CDR3 DNA reads as TGTGCCAGCAGCTTGGGACAAAGGAATGAAAAACTGTTTTTT.